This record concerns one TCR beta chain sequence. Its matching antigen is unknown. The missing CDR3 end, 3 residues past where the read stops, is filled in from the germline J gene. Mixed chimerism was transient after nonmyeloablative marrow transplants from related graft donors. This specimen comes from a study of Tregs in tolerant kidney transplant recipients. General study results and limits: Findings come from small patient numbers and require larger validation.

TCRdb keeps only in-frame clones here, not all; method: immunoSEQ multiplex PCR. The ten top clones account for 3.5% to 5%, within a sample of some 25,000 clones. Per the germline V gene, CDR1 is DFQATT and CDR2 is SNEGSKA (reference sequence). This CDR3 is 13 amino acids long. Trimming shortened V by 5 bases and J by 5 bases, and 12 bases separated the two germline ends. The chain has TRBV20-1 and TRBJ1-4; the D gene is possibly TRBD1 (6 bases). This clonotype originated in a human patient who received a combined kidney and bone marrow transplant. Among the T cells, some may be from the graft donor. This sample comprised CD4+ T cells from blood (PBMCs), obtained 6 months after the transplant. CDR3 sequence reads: CSASGVQNEKLFF. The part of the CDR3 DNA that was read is TGCAGTGCTTCAGGGGTGCAAAATGAAAAA.